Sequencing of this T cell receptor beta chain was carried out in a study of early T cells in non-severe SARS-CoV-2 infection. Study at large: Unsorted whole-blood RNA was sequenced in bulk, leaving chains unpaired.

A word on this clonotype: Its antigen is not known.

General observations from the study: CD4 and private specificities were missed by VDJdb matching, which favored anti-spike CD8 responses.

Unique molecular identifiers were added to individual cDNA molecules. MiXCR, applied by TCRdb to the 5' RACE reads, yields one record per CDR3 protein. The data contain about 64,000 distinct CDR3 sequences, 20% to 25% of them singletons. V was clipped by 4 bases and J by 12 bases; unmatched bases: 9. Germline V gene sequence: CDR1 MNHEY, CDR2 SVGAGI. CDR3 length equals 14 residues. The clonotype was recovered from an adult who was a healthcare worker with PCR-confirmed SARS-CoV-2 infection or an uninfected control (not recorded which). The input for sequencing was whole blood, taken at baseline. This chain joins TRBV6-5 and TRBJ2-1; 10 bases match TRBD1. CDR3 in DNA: TGTGCCAGCAGTTCTGGGACAGGGGAAAGTAGGCAGTTCTTC. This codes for CASSSGTGESRQFF.